The present TCR beta chain was sequenced within a study of blood T cell repertoires in COVID-19. Study overall: Acute-phase and convalescent COVID-19 samples originated in the United States, Italy and Spain.

The authors' processing: Estimated nucleated cell counts came from reference gene primer amplification. The assay was immunoSEQ multiplex PCR, and TCRdb's table has in-frame clones only and misses some. The V and J calls and clone size are taken from that table; D and trimming were inferred from the DNA. Among 200,000 to 250,000 clones listed, around 88% were seen once. Sequenced material: peripheral blood. This TCR was sampled from a woman younger than 45 who had recovered from COVID-19.

The CDR3 DNA follows: TGTGCCAGTAGCGCGGCCTATGGCTACACCTTC. Its translation is CASSAAYGYTF. The V and J genes are TRBV19 and TRBJ1-2, with D unresolved. V was cut by 6 bases and J by 4 bases, with 6 bases left in between. CDR1 and CDR2 (germline): LNHDA, SQIVND (reference sequence). The CDR3 runs 11 residues.